The 18 T cell receptor beta chains in this list originate from one sample, sequenced in a study of T cells after yellow fever vaccination. Via MiXCR, TCRdb re-called the 5' RACE reads, giving one row per CDR3 protein. The table lists 25,000 to 30,000 distinct CDR3 sequences, over 4.5% of them singletons, with under 50% in the top ten. The starting material was CD8+ T cells sorted from PBMCs, obtained 10 days after the yellow fever booster vaccination. The origin of the receptors is a man aged 25 to 45 who received the YFV17D yellow fever vaccine.

This clonotype occurred many times. This sequence joins TRBV11-2 and TRBJ2-7; no reliable D call. The CDR3 extends over 14 amino acids. From germline, CDR1 is SGHAT and CDR2 FQNNGV. V shed 1 base and J shed 1 base, with 8 bases lying between them. The CDR3: CASSLGATSYEQYF. CDR3 DNA sequence: TGTGCCAGCAGCTTAGGGGCTACATCCTACGAGCAGTACTTC.

At least ten counts were recorded for this clonotype. The CDR3 sequence is CASRNSSYEQYF. CDR3 in DNA: TGTGCCAGCAGGAATTCCTCCTACGAGCAGTACTTC. The chain recombines TRBV27 with TRBJ2-7; D not resolved. Trimming pared 6 bases from V and 0 bases from J, leaving 6 bases between. Germline lookup yields CDR1 MNHEY and CDR2 SMNVEV (reference sequence). The CDR3 loop spans 12 amino acids.

This clonotype appeared many times. V and J are TRBV6-5 and TRBJ2-5; 8 bases align to TRBD1. This CDR3 spans 14 amino acids. Germline CDR1 and CDR2: MNHEY and SVGAGI. V lost 4 bases and J lost 5; bases outside the gene matches: 6. The CDR3 DNA is TGTGCCAGCAGTTCGGACAGGGCGATCGAGACCCAGTACTTC. Translation: CASSSDRAIETQYF.

This clonotype came up many times. The genes are TRBV7-9 and TRBJ2-1; unclear D gene. V was trimmed by 4 bases and J by 10 bases, leaving 5 bases between them. Germline-derived CDR1 and CDR2 are SEHNR and FQNEAQ (reference sequence). The CDR3 consists of 10 residues. The CDR3 here is CASSSYEQFF. CDR3 nucleotides: TGTGCCAGCAGCTCTTACGAGCAGTTCTTC.

This clonotype was counted ten times or more. CDR3 coding DNA: TGTGCCAGCAGTTTATACTCCTCAAAGGAGACCCAGTACTTC. Protein sequence: CASSLYSSKETQYF. The chain uses TRBV27 and TRBJ2-5; unclear D gene. This CDR3 region has 14 residues. Germline assignment: CDR1 MNHEY and CDR2 SMNVEV (reference sequence). The V end was cut by 1 base, the J end by 5 bases, with 11 bases between.

This clonotype was observed many times. The rearrangement joins TRBV28 to TRBJ1-4; D unclear. Trimming shortened V by 4 bases and J by 4 bases, and 10 bases separated the two germline ends. The CDR3 extends over 14 amino acids. CDR1 is MDHEN, CDR2 SYDVKM, per germline. The CDR3 loop is CASSSEDYNEKLFF. CDR3 DNA sequence: TGTGCCAGCAGTTCCGAGGACTATAATGAAAAACTGTTTTTT.

This clonotype was observed at least ten times. The V gene is TRBV20-1, the J gene TRBJ2-1; D is possibly TRBD1 (5 bases). The V end lost 7 bases, the J end lost 3 bases, and 19 bases lay between the germline ends. The germline gives CDR1 DFQATT, CDR2 SNEGSKA (reference sequence). The CDR3 is 15 residues long. In DNA form, the CDR3 reads TGCAGTGTCAGGGCGAATACGTCGGTCTACAATGAGCAGTTCTTC. This translates into CSVRANTSVYNEQFF.

The table lists this clonotype with many counts. The chain joins TRBV7-6 to TRBJ2-1, with 8 bases fitting TRBD1. This CDR3 spans 16 amino acids. Germline V gene sequence: CDR1 SGHVS, CDR2 FNYEAQ. Trimming at V came to 5 bases and at J to 6 bases, leaving 12 bases not matched to a gene. The CDR3 DNA reads TGTGCCAGCAGCGTCTTGACAGGGGCCGGGATCAATGAGCAGTTCTTC. It specifies CASSVLTGAGINEQFF.

This clonotype has a count of ten or more. CDR3 region: CSARVEDGEQFF. The DNA of the CDR3 is TGCAGTGCTAGAGTGGAAGACGGTGAGCAGTTCTTC. This rearrangement joins TRBV20-1 to TRBJ2-1; D remains unclear. Between the trimmed V and J ends, which lost 1 base and 9 bases, there was a span of 10 bases. Germline CDR1 DFQATT, CDR2 SNEGSKA (reference sequence). The CDR3 runs to 12 residues.

Of note for this clonotype: This may be a read error, as it is one base from a much larger clone. The chain combines TRBV9 with TRBJ2-2; D gene unclear. Trimming took 0 bases from V and 4 from J, leaving 4 bases between them. CDR1 is SGDLS, CDR2 YYNGEE, per germline. The CDR3 consists of 13 residues. CDR3 sequence reads: CASSVEGTGELFF. The CDR3 coding sequence is TGTGCCAGCAGCGTAGAGGGCACCGGGGAGCTGTTTTTT.

This clonotype has a count of ten or more. V usage is TRBV30 and J usage is TRBJ2-2, with unresolved D. Per germline, CDR1 GTSNPN and CDR2 SVGIG (reference sequence). Between the trimmed V and J ends, which lost 2 bases and 7 bases, there was a span of 8 bases. The CDR3 totals 12 residues. For the CDR3, the DNA is TGTGCCTGGAGTCGTCTTATCGGGGAGCTGTTTTTT. Encoded protein: CAWSRLIGELFF.

This clonotype was observed many times. The genes are TRBV20-1 and TRBJ2-3, with TRBD2 matching 11 bases. The CDR3 totals 15 residues. J was trimmed by 5 bases and V by 5 bases; bases with no gene match: 9. Per the germline V gene, CDR1 is DFQATT and CDR2 is SNEGSKA (reference sequence). The CDR3, as DNA: TGCAGTGCTGGCCTAACTAGCGGGAGTGGAGATACGCAGTATTTT. Its translation: CSAGLTSGSGDTQYF.

This clonotype was observed at least ten times. The rearrangement links TRBV24-1 to TRBJ2-1; 11 nucleotides align to TRBD2. Germline-derived CDR1 and CDR2 are KGHDR and SFDVKD. The CDR3 is made up of 17 amino acids. The V gene end was trimmed by 4 bases and the J gene end by 5 bases; junction bases not matched to a gene: 9. CDR3 DNA: TGTGCCACCAGTGAGCCCGCACTAGCGGGAGAGGACAATGAGCAGTTCTTC. Translating gives CATSEPALAGEDNEQFF.

This clonotype appeared many times. The chain carries TRBV6-1 and TRBJ2-1, with TRBD2 identical over 7 bases. This CDR3 region has 14 residues. Germline V gene data show CDR1 as MNHNS and CDR2 as SASEGT. The ends lost 5 bases at V and 5 bases at J; junction bases unmatched: 6. As DNA, the CDR3 is TGTGCCAGCAGTAGCCGGGACTACGACAATGAGCAGTTCTTC. The encoded protein is CASSSRDYDNEQFF.

This clonotype was seen at least ten times. The chain has TRBV12-3 or TRBV12-4 and TRBJ2-1; D gene uncertain. The CDR3 loop spans 12 amino acids. Trimming cost V 6 bases and J 7 bases, with 10 bases left between them. The CDR3 sequence: CASSFTINEQFF. DNA of the CDR3: TGTGCCAGCAGCTTTACGATTAATGAGCAGTTCTTC.

This clonotype was picked up many times. In DNA form, the CDR3 reads TGTGCCAGCAGCTTAGAGGGCTCCAGCTCCTACAATGAGCAGTTCTTC. Its protein product is CASSLEGSSSYNEQFF. The V and J genes are TRBV7-2 and TRBJ2-1, with D unclear. Germline CDR1 SGHTA, CDR2 FQGNSA. The V end lost 1 base, the J end lost 0 bases, and 10 bases lay between the germline ends. The CDR3 has 16 amino acids.

This clonotype was seen repeatedly, ten times or more. The chain carries TRBV27 and TRBJ2-1, with 10 positions matching TRBD2. CDR3 length: 14 amino acids. Germline values: CDR1 MNHEY, CDR2 SMNVEV (reference sequence). V lost 10 bases, J lost 4 bases, and 7 bases stayed unmatched. The CDR3, as DNA: TGTGCCACCTCCGGGACTAGCGAGTACAATGAGCAGTTCTTC. It is translated as CATSGTSEYNEQFF.

This clonotype appeared many times. The CDR3 DNA follows: TGTGCCAGCGGAAGGAGCGGGAGTGAGACCCAGTACTTC. Protein: CASGRSGSETQYF. The rearrangement links TRBV13 to TRBJ2-5; the match to TRBD2 covers 8 bases. This CDR3 spans 13 amino acids. Trimming at V came to 8 bases and at J to 5 bases, leaving 7 bases not matched to a gene. The germline CDR1 and CDR2 sequences are PRHDT and FYEKMQ (reference sequence).